The 16 T cell receptor beta chains below all came from one sample that was sequenced in a study of control samples from healthy donors and cancer patients. Only in-frame clones appear in the TCRdb table, and some are missing; sequencing was by immunoSEQ multiplex PCR. This sample carries some 160,000 clones, roughly nine tenths of them seen once, and the ten largest clones take over 4.5%. Sequencing used blood. The receptors stem from a man aged 30-40 years in good health.

J is TRBJ2-7 and V is TRBV13; 7 nucleotides line up with TRBD2. The germline V gene has CDR1 PRHDT and CDR2 FYEKMQ (reference sequence). The CDR3 extends over 15 amino acids. Losses at the gene ends were 2 bases for V and 2 bases for J; bases not matched to a gene: 6. As DNA, the CDR3 is TGTGCCAGCAGCTTATCCGGACTAGGGGCCTACGAGCAGTACTTC. This codes for CASSLSGLGAYEQYF.

This rearrangement joins TRBV4-3 to TRBJ2-1, with TRBD2 identical over 7 bases. J was trimmed by 3 bases and V by 0 bases; bases with no gene match: 5. Germline V gene lookup returns CDR1 LGHNA and CDR2 YSLEER. The CDR3 extends over 16 amino acids. CDR3 loop: CASSQDGLADYNEQFF. The CDR3 DNA is TGCGCCAGCAGCCAAGATGGCCTAGCGGACTACAATGAGCAGTTCTTC.

The gene calls are TRBV9 and TRBJ2-7, with 9 bases lining up with TRBD2. CDR1 and CDR2 from the germline V gene are SGDLS and YYNGEE. The CDR3 extends over 15 amino acids. Trimming took 0 bases from V and 4 from J; bases not matched to a gene: 5. This chain's CDR3 is CASSVGGSGSYEQYF. The CDR3 nucleotides read TGTGCCAGCAGCGTAGGGGGTAGCGGGAGTTACGAGCAGTACTTC.

The V gene is TRBV14, the J gene TRBJ2-1, with D maybe TRBD1 (6 bases). Germline CDR1 SGHDN, CDR2 FVKESK. The CDR3 has 17 amino acids. The germline V and J ends were trimmed by 0 bases and 0 bases, with 12 bases remaining between them. The CDR3 loop reads CASSQEKGDPSYNEQFF. CDR3 nucleotides: TGTGCCAGCAGCCAAGAAAAGGGGGACCCCTCCTACAATGAGCAGTTCTTC.

This sequence joins TRBV2 and TRBJ2-5; weak D call: TRBD1 (5 bases). With 7 bases removed from V and 2 bases from J, the gap between germline ends came to 11 bases. The germline V gene has CDR1 SNHLY and CDR2 FYNNEI. The CDR3 has 13 amino acids. CDR3 DNA: TGTGCCAGCAACAAGGGGATTCAAGAGACCCAGTACTTC. The encoded protein is CASNKGIQETQYF. The whole variable domain, remainder taken from reference TRBV2 and TRBJ2-5, is EPEVTQTPSHQVTQMGQEVILRCVPISNHLYFYWYRQILGQKVEFLVSFYNNEISEKSEIFDDQFSVERPDGSNFTLKIRSTKLEDSAMYFCASNKGIQETQYFGPGTRLLVL.

This clone has a single count. V and J are TRBV7-2 and TRBJ1-3; the D gene is possibly TRBD1 (5 bases). Germline V gene sequence: CDR1 SGHTA, CDR2 FQGNSA. This CDR3 has 14 residues. Trimming took 5 bases from V and 2 from J, leaving 10 bases between them. The CDR3 reads CASSPRGAGNTIYF. The CDR3 DNA reads as TGTGCCAGCAGCCCGCGGGGGGCTGGAAACACCATATATTTT. Drawing the rest from reference TRBV7-2 and TRBJ1-3, the complete variable domain is GAGVSQSPSNKVTEKGKDVELRCDPISGHTALYWYRQSLGQGLEFLIYFQGNSAPDKSGLPSDRFSAERTGGSVSTLTIQRTQQEDSAVYLCASSPRGAGNTIYFGEGSWLTVV.

The gene calls are TRBV5-5 and TRBJ2-3; TRBD2 aligns across 15 bases. The CDR3 is made up of 19 amino acids. V lost 2 bases and J lost 0; bases outside the gene matches: 7. Per germline, CDR1 SGHKS and CDR2 YYEKEE (reference sequence). The CDR3 sequence: CASSLRTSGGAPSTDTQYF. CDR3 sequence (DNA): TGTGCCAGCAGCTTAAGGACTAGCGGGGGGGCTCCAAGCACAGATACGCAGTATTTT.

This chain links TRBV5-1 with TRBJ2-2, with D maybe TRBD2 (5 bases). Germline CDR1 and CDR2: SGHRS and YFSETQ. Trimming took off 4 bases at V and 5 bases at J, with 18 bases between the two ends. This CDR3 has 16 residues. The CDR3 DNA reads as TGCGCCAGCAGCCCTATGAGGACTCTTGTGACCGGGGAGCTGTTTTTT. Its translation: CASSPMRTLVTGELFF.

The chain recombines TRBV7-9 with TRBJ2-5; 8 positions match TRBD1. Germline CDR1 is SEHNR and CDR2 is FQNEAQ (reference sequence). V lost 4 bases and J lost 0; bases outside the gene matches: 10. This CDR3 comprises 17 residues. The CDR3 DNA sequence: TGTGCCAGCAGCTCATCCCGGCAGGGGGCATACCAAGAGACCCAGTACTTC. Translating it yields CASSSSRQGAYQETQYF.

The chain joins TRBV7-6 to TRBJ2-2; 12 positions match TRBD2. The ends lost 5 bases at V and 2 bases at J; junction bases unmatched: 12. CDR3 length equals 19 residues. CDR1 and CDR2 from the germline V gene are SGHVS and FNYEAQ. The CDR3 DNA follows: TGTGCCAGCAGCGCCCCTTCGACTAGCGGGGGCCGTAACACCGGGGAGCTGTTTTTT. Its translation: CASSAPSTSGGRNTGELFF. The whole variable domain, filled in from reference TRBV7-6 and TRBJ2-2, reads GAGVSQSPRYKVTKRGQDVALRCDPISGHVSLYWYRQALGQGPEFLTYFNYEAQQDKSGLPNDRFSAERPEGSISTLTIQRTEQRDSAMYRCASSAPSTSGGRNTGELFFGEGSRLTVL.

The chain couples TRBV6-5 to TRBJ1-5; no clear D. The CDR3 runs to 15 residues. Looked up from germline, CDR1 is MNHEY and CDR2 is SVGAGI. V was trimmed by 5 bases and J by 0 bases, leaving 11 bases between them. The CDR3 sequence is CASSRTASSNQPQHF. CDR3 coding DNA: TGTGCCAGCAGTCGCACAGCCTCTAGCAATCAGCCCCAGCATTTT.

This sequence joins TRBV7-3 and TRBJ2-5, with a tentative D call TRBD2 (5 bases). V was clipped by 4 bases and J by 0 bases, with 21 bases between them. Per the germline V gene, CDR1 is SGHTA and CDR2 is FQGTGA. The CDR3 loop spans 18 amino acids. As DNA, the CDR3 is TGTGCCAGCAGCTCCGGTCCGGTAGCGAGACCATACCAAGAGACCCAGTACTTC. It specifies CASSSGPVARPYQETQYF.

CDR3 bases: TGTGCCAGCAGCCAAGATTTTCGGAGCGGGGGAGGACTCGAGCAGTACTTC. Translation gives CASSQDFRSGGGLEQYF. This chain links TRBV4-2 with TRBJ2-7; 8 nucleotides align to TRBD2. The V segment lost 0 bases and the J segment 6 bases; nucleotides outside the gene matches: 13. Germline loops: CDR1 LGHNA, CDR2 YNFKEQ. The CDR3 consists of 17 residues.

V and J are TRBV20-1 and TRBJ1-4; D ambiguous. The V gene lost 7 bases and the J gene lost 6 bases, with 6 bases spanning the gap. The germline gives CDR1 DFQATT, CDR2 SNEGSKA (reference sequence). The CDR3 covers 10 residues. CDR3 loop: CSVGDEKLFF. Here the CDR3 DNA reads TGCAGTGTCGGGGATGAAAAACTGTTTTTT.

Here the CDR3 reads CASSQDGPPTWNEQFF. The CDR3 DNA follows: TGCGCCAGCAGCCAAGACGGGCCCCCGACCTGGAATGAGCAGTTCTTC. The chain recombines TRBV4-3 with TRBJ2-1; D is ambiguous. The CDR3 extends over 16 amino acids. Germline V gene lookup returns CDR1 LGHNA and CDR2 YSLEER. V dropped 0 bases and J dropped 7 bases, with 16 bases sitting between them.

V is TRBV2 and J is TRBJ2-2; 8 nucleotides agree with TRBD1. Germline V CDR1 and CDR2: SNHLY, FYNNEI. V was pared by 0 bases and J by 6 bases, with 12 bases of the junction left unmatched. The CDR3 contains 18 residues. CDR3 DNA sequence: TGTGCCAGCAGTGAAGCCTGGCAGGGGGCTATTTCGGCCGGGGAGCTGTTTTTT. It encodes CASSEAWQGAISAGELFF.